These T cell receptor beta chains were read from a single sample in a study of T-cell reconstitution after alpha-beta-depleted transplantation in children. TCRdb redid the calling of the PCR reads with MiXCR, one entry per CDR3 protein. The sample carries 500,000 or so distinct CDR3 sequences, approximately 32% recorded once. Sequencing was performed on PBMCs from the stem cell graft donor, taken from the stem cell graft. These receptor sequences come from a human donor who donated a stem cell graft to a child with aplastic anemia. Both conserved end residues are part of each CDR3. A D gene is named only where the DNA matches it firmly. The listing skips clone size in some rows; elsewhere it reads once, few, many or a size class.

j_call	d_call	clone_size	v_call	cdr3_aa	cdr3_nt
TRBJ2-3	-	-	TRBV12-3/TRBV12-4	CASSLISRSSDQYF	TGTGCCAGCAGTTTAATTTCTCGGAGTAGCGATCAGTATTTT
TRBJ2-5	TRBD2	few	TRBV7-3	CASSLTPGLAEETQYF	TGTGCCAGCAGCTTAACCCCGGGACTAGCGGAAGAGACCCAGTACTTC
TRBJ2-1	-	-	TRBV29-1	CSVAGFNEQFF	TGCAGCGTTGCGGGGTTCAATGAGCAGTTCTTC
TRBJ2-6	-	few	TRBV30	CAWSTGPGANVLTF	TGTGCCTGGTCAACAGGGCCTGGGGCCAACGTCCTGACTTTC
TRBJ1-5	-	-	TRBV30	CAWSGGDNQPQHF	TGTGCCTGGAGTGGCGGAGACAATCAGCCCCAGCATTTT
TRBJ1-1	-	-	TRBV12-3/TRBV12-4	CASEYGPPNTEAFF	TGTGCCAGCGAATATGGACCGCCGAACACTGAAGCTTTCTTT
TRBJ1-5	-	-	TRBV10-3	CATSYGDINQPQHF	TGTGCCACCTCCTACGGGGACATAAATCAGCCCCAGCATTTT
TRBJ2-2	-	-	TRBV6-5	CASSYGLWDTGELFF	TGTGCCAGCAGTTACGGTTTATGGGACACCGGGGAGCTGTTTTTT
TRBJ2-5	TRBD2	few	TRBV5-1	CASMKAGGPGETQYF	TGCGCCAGCATGAAGGCGGGAGGGCCCGGCGAGACCCAGTACTTC
TRBJ2-2	TRBD2	few	TRBV6-2/TRBV6-3	CASRPAGGRTGELFF	TGTGCCAGCAGGCCAGCGGGAGGGAGGACCGGGGAGCTGTTTTTT
TRBJ2-7	TRBD1	-	TRBV7-3	CASSLTTGGYEQYF	TGTGCCAGCAGCTTAACGACAGGGGGCTACGAGCAGTACTTC
TRBJ2-3	-	-	TRBV28	CASSFGDEGTDTQYF	TGTGCCAGCAGTTTCGGGGACGAAGGCACAGATACGCAGTATTTT
TRBJ2-1	TRBD1	-	TRBV10-3	CAISELRTGVFNEQFF	TGTGCCATCAGTGAGTTGAGGACAGGGGTTTTCAATGAGCAGTTCTTC
TRBJ2-2	-	few	TRBV24-1	CATTDGSIGTGELFF	TGTGCCACTACGGACGGGAGTATTGGCACCGGGGAGCTGTTTTTT